The TCR beta chain under discussion was sequenced for a study of shared clonotypes between healthy human individuals. Whole-study findings and limits: Investigators collected only blood, and repertoires in tissues likely differ. Around 5% was the fraction of naive CD4 clonotypes found shared across a handful of donors. Generation of non-shared clonotypes was less probable than generation of clonotypes shared by all four donors.

Trimming removed 11 bases at V and 1 base at J, with 10 bases between. Germline V gene lookup returns CDR1 MNHGY and CDR2 SVAAGI. CDR3 length: 12 residues. Using immunoSEQ multiplex PCR, the repertoire was profiled, and TCRdb retains in-frame clones only, with some absent. The repertoire includes about 2.3 million clones, approximately 95% of them detected once, and 0.39% sits in the top ten. To note about this clone: Antigen specificity is unknown.

This receptor was obtained from a man between 18 and 29 years old in good health. Some clones in this sample may be carry-over from other donors' samples. Specimen: naive CD4+ T cells from PBMCs. Subset defined: CD45RA+ positively selected. The chain carries TRBV6-9 and TRBJ2-3; tentative D call: TRBD2 (5 bases). The CDR3 nucleotides are TGTGCCGCAAGGCGGGGCACAGATACGCAGTATTTT. Translating it yields CAARRGTDTQYF.